These 23 T cell receptor beta chains share one sample of origin, sequenced in a study of T-cell memory formation after mild COVID-19. TCRdb passed the 5' RACE reads through MiXCR, listing each CDR3 protein once. The sample contains approximately 340,000 distinct CDR3 sequences, over 10% of which appear only once. The sequenced sample consisted of PBMCs or a T cell subset sorted from them (not recorded which). The receptors originated from a man between 18 and 29 years old who had mild COVID-19 (a few samples of this study predate the infection). Cell type and time point are not known.

This clonotype was seen a handful of times. The chain joins TRBV9 to TRBJ2-7; D unclear. With 0 bases removed from V and 3 bases from J, the gap between germline ends came to 7 bases. Per germline, CDR1 SGDLS and CDR2 YYNGEE. The CDR3 is 13 amino acids. The chain's CDR3 is CASSVDGYYEQYF. The CDR3 nucleotides are TGTGCCAGCAGCGTAGATGGCTACTACGAGCAGTACTTC.

This clonotype was seen at least ten times. The J gene is TRBJ2-1, the V gene TRBV5-4; D ambiguous. Trimming left V 3 bases short and J 7 bases short, with 5 bases between. This CDR3 contains 11 residues. Germline V gives CDR1 SGHNT, CDR2 YYREEE (reference sequence). The CDR3, as DNA: TGTGCCAGCAGCTGGGGTAATGAGCAGTTCTTC. Its protein is CASSWGNEQFF.

CDR3 amino acids: CASSLFEGAANYGYTF. DNA for the CDR3: TGTGCCAGCAGCTTATTTGAGGGAGCAGCTAACTATGGCTACACCTTC. The J gene is TRBJ1-2, the V gene TRBV11-2; D is unclear. The V and J ends lost 2 bases and 0 bases respectively, with 13 bases between them. In germline, CDR1 is SGHAT, CDR2 FQNNGV. The CDR3 extends over 16 amino acids. The variable domain in full, with the rest retrieved from reference TRBV11-2 and TRBJ1-2, is EAGVAQSPRYKIIEKRQSVAFWCNPISGHATLYWYQQILGQGPKLLIQFQNNGVVDDSQLPKDRFSAERLKGVDSTLKIQPAKLEDSAVYLCASSLFEGAANYGYTFGSGTRLTVV.

This clonotype was found many times. The J gene is TRBJ2-2, the V gene TRBV12-3 or TRBV12-4; a possible D gene is TRBD2 (6 bases). V shed 6 bases and J shed 4 bases, with 9 bases lying between them. The CDR3 totals 13 residues. The CDR3 spells CASSPGGTGELFF. The CDR3 region has the DNA TGTGCCAGCAGCCCCGGGGGCACCGGGGAGCTGTTTTTT.

A few counts support this clonotype. This chain joins TRBV15 and TRBJ2-3, with 10 bases that match TRBD1. This CDR3 is built from 17 residues. The trim removed 0 bases at V and 1 base at J, leaving 4 bases unmatched. Germline V gene lookup returns CDR1 LNHNV and CDR2 YYDKDF (reference sequence). CDR3: CATSREGDRGGTDTQYF. Written as DNA, the CDR3 is TGTGCCACCAGCAGAGAGGGGGACAGGGGAGGCACAGATACGCAGTATTTT.

This clonotype showed up just a few times. V is TRBV29-1 and J is TRBJ2-1; D gene ambiguous. The CDR3 loop spans 11 amino acids. V was clipped by 4 bases and J by 9 bases, with 10 bases between them. Germline V gene data show CDR1 as SQVTM and CDR2 as ANQGSEA. The CDR3 DNA sequence: TGCAGCGTTGGAGGAGACGGTGAGCAGTTCTTC. It translates to CSVGGDGEQFF.

This rearrangement joins TRBV10-3 to TRBJ1-3; D gene uncertain. The CDR3 contains 15 residues. V was shortened by 2 bases and J by 1 base, with 9 bases between the two germline ends. Germline assignment: CDR1 ENHRY and CDR2 SYGVKD. CDR3 in DNA: TGTGCCATCAGTGAGCCCGACATTTCTGGAAACACCATATATTTT. This gives the protein CAISEPDISGNTIYF.

The rearrangement uses TRBV3-1 and TRBJ2-2, with TRBD1 matching 7 bases. Germline V gene sequence: CDR1 LGHDT, CDR2 YNNKEL (reference sequence). The length of the CDR3 is 14 residues. The junction had 5 bases not matched to a gene; V was cut back by 6 bases and J by 4 bases. CDR3 nucleotide sequence: TGTGCCAGCAGATACAGGGGTGCCACCGGGGAGCTGTTTTTT. As protein: CASRYRGATGELFF. The variable domain in full, completed from reference TRBV3-1 and TRBJ2-2, reads DTAVSQTPKYLVTQMGNDKSIKCEQNLGHDTMYWYKQDSKKFLKIMFSYNNKELIINETVPNRFSPKSPDKAHLNLHINSLELGDSAVYFCASRYRGATGELFFGEGSRLTVL.

This clonotype was recorded a few times. The V and J genes are TRBV9 and TRBJ1-2; possible D gene TRBD1, 5 bases. Germline V gene sequence: CDR1 SGDLS, CDR2 YYNGEE. The CDR3 has 14 residues. Trimming left V 4 bases short and J 5 bases short, with 15 bases between. CDR3 region: CASSPAQGAYGYTF. The CDR3 DNA reads as TGTGCCAGCAGCCCGGCCCAGGGAGCGTATGGCTACACCTTC.

This clonotype has ten or more counts. CDR3 sequence reads: CASSHRSVSNQPQHF. The CDR3 DNA reads TGCGCCAGCAGCCACCGCTCGGTGAGCAATCAGCCCCAGCATTTT. This chain connects TRBV4-1 to TRBJ1-5, with D hard to call. The V gene's germline CDR1 is MGHRA and CDR2 YSYEKL. Trimming took 3 bases from V and 1 from J, leaving 10 bases between them. The CDR3 is 15 residues long.

This clonotype was seen at least ten times. The chain joins TRBV7-2 to TRBJ2-7; D may be TRBD1 (5 bases). Germline CDR1 reads SGHTA; CDR2 reads FQGNSA. This CDR3 is built from 13 residues. V was pared by 1 base and J by 5 bases, with 9 bases between. CDR3 sequence (DNA): TGTGCCAGCAGCTTAGGTCGCAGGGACGAGCAGTACTTC. It yields the protein CASSLGRRDEQYF.

V is TRBV29-1 and J is TRBJ1-1, with 7 bases identical to TRBD1. V lost 5 bases, J lost 5 bases, and 11 bases stayed unmatched. The germline V gene has CDR1 SQVTM and CDR2 ANQGSEA. The CDR3 runs to 14 residues. The CDR3 loop is CSVMRDSGETEAFF. In DNA, the CDR3 is TGCAGCGTTATGAGGGACAGTGGGGAGACTGAAGCTTTCTTT. The full variable domain, rest sourced from reference TRBV29-1 and TRBJ1-1, is SAVISQKPSRDICQRGTSLTIQCQVDSQVTMMFWYRQQPGQSLTLIATANQGSEATYESGFVIDKFPISRPNLTFSTLTVSNMSPEDSSIYLCSVMRDSGETEAFFGQGTRLTVV.

This clonotype was detected a few times. The J gene is TRBJ2-1, the V gene TRBV18; no definite D call. Trimming removed 0 bases at V and 7 bases at J, with 13 bases between. Germline CDR1 reads KGHSH; CDR2 reads LQKENI. The CDR3 totals 15 residues. The DNA of the CDR3 is TGTGCCAGCTCACCACCATCGACCCCGAAGAATGAGCAGTTCTTC. Translation: CASSPPSTPKNEQFF. Full variable domain (outside the CDR3, taken from reference TRBV18 and TRBJ2-1): NAGVMQNPRHLVRRRGQEARLRCSPMKGHSHVYWYRQLPEEGLKFMVYLQKENIIDESGMPKERFSAEFPKEGPSILRIQQVVRGDSAAYFCASSPPSTPKNEQFFGPGTRLTVL.

This clonotype was detected only a few times. The chain has TRBV10-3 and TRBJ1-5; the D is unclear. The CDR3 totals 13 residues. The germline V gene has CDR1 ENHRY and CDR2 SYGVKD. Trimming cost V 5 bases and J 3 bases, with 8 bases left between them. CDR3 nucleotides: TGTGCCATCAGTTCAGGAGTCAATCAGCCCCAGCATTTT. Translation: CAISSGVNQPQHF.

This clonotype was observed a handful of times. The genes are TRBV5-1 and TRBJ2-4; TRBD1 might be the D (6 bases). The V end lost 3 bases, the J end lost 6 bases, and 19 bases lay between the germline ends. The CDR3 contains 16 residues. From germline, CDR1 is SGHRS and CDR2 YFSETQ. CDR3 protein: CASSSSPALDRNIQYF. The CDR3 DNA follows: TGCGCCAGCAGCTCCTCGCCAGCCCTGGACAGAAACATTCAGTACTTC.

V usage is TRBV20-1 and J usage is TRBJ2-5, with no clear D. V was cut by 5 bases and J by 5 bases, with 6 bases left in between. Germline V gene lookup returns CDR1 DFQATT and CDR2 SNEGSKA (reference sequence). There are 10 residues in the CDR3. DNA for the CDR3: TGCAGTGCTCACGCGGAGACCCAGTACTTC. It yields the protein CSAHAETQYF.

About this clonotype itself: A read error is likely, as this CDR3 ends without the conserved phenylalanine or tryptophan. The V call is TRBV19, the J call TRBJ1-5, with no clear D. CDR1 and CDR2 (germline): LNHDA, SQIVND (reference sequence). There are 13 residues in the CDR3. V lost 1 base to trimming and J lost 6 bases, with 7 bases between them. The CDR3 bases are TGTGCCAGTAGTATAGGGGCACCTCAGCCCCAGCATGTT. It specifies CASSIGAPQPQHV.

In its sample, this clonotype was seen a few times. The rearrangement links TRBV6-5 to TRBJ1-1; D not certain. The CDR3 consists of 16 residues. Trimming cost V 6 bases and J 3 bases, with 20 bases left between them. Germline CDR1 and CDR2: MNHEY and SVGAGI. CDR3 loop: CASRPVGGFKDTEAFF. The CDR3 DNA reads TGTGCCAGCAGACCGGTAGGAGGGTTTAAAGACACTGAAGCTTTCTTT.

The chain joins TRBV6-5 to TRBJ2-1; 9 bases are shared with TRBD2. Per the germline V gene, CDR1 is MNHEY and CDR2 is SVGAGI. V shed 2 bases and J 8 bases; nucleotides not matched to a gene: 7. The CDR3 spans 15 residues. The CDR3, as DNA: TGTGCCAGCAGTTACGGGAGGCCTAGCGGGGATGAGCAGTTCTTC. This gives the protein CASSYGRPSGDEQFF.

This clonotype turned up a few times. CDR3 protein: CSVEDRQGWGYTF. The CDR3 DNA is TGCAGCGTTGAAGATCGCCAGGGCTGGGGCTACACCTTC. The chain links TRBV29-1 to TRBJ1-2; tentative D call: TRBD1 (5 bases). This CDR3 is built from 13 residues. CDR1 and CDR2 from the germline V gene are SQVTM and ANQGSEA. V was clipped by 0 bases and J by 8 bases, with 13 bases between them.

V is TRBV6-5 and J is TRBJ2-3; the match to TRBD1 covers 9 bases. The CDR3 covers 15 residues. CDR1 is MNHEY and CDR2 is SVGAGI in the germline V gene. Unmatched junction bases numbered 6, after V lost 5 bases and J lost 3 bases. The CDR3: CASSKTGGGTDTQYF. DNA of the CDR3: TGTGCCAGCAGTAAAACAGGGGGCGGAACAGATACGCAGTATTTT.

This clonotype was recorded a few times. The rearrangement joins TRBV29-1 to TRBJ2-2; D is unresolved. Trimming left V 4 bases short and J 1 base short, with 13 bases between. Germline V gene data show CDR1 as SQVTM and CDR2 as ANQGSEA. CDR3 length: 15 amino acids. CDR3 in DNA: TGCAGCGTTGCTGTTTTTAGCAAGAACACCGGGGAGCTGTTTTTT. Its translation: CSVAVFSKNTGELFF.

The V and J genes are TRBV12-3 or TRBV12-4 and TRBJ1-1, with D maybe TRBD1 (6 bases). Trimming cost V 6 bases and J 8 bases, with 13 bases left between them. The CDR3 is made up of 12 amino acids. CDR3 DNA sequence: TGTGCCAGCAGCCTCCAGACAGGAGAAGCTTTCTTT. This encodes CASSLQTGEAFF.